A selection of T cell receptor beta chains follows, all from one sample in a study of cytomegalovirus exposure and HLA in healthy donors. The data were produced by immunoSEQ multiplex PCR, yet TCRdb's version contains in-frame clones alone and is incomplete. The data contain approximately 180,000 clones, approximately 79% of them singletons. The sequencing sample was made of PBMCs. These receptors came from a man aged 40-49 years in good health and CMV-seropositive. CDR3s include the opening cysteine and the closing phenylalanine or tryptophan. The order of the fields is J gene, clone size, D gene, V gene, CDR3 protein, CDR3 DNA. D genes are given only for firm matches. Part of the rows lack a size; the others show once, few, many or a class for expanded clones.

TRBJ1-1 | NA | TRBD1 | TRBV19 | CASNDRANTEAFF | TGTGCCAGTAATGACAGGGCTAACACTGAAGCTTTCTTT
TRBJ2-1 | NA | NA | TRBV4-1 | CASSQQGRESDEQFF | TGCGCCAGCAGCCAACAGGGGCGGGAGTCGGACGAGCAGTTCTTC
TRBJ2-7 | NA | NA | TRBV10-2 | CASSDWLAPLEQYF | TGCGCCAGCAGTGATTGGCTAGCGCCCCTGGAGCAGTACTTC
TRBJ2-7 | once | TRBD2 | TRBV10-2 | CASSESGTSGISGEQYF | TGCGCCAGCAGTGAGTCCGGGACTAGCGGGATCTCCGGCGAGCAGTACTTC
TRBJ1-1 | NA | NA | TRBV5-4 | CASSLARVGTGGEAFF | TGTGCCAGCAGCTTGGCTCGGGTAGGAACCGGGGGTGAAGCTTTCTTT
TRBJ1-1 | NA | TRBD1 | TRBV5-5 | CASSARQGGTEAFF | TGTGCCAGCAGCGCACGACAGGGTGGGACTGAAGCTTTCTTT
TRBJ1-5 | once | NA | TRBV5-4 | CASSLPRVRSNQPQHF | TGTGCCAGCAGCCTCCCCAGGGTTCGAAGCAATCAGCCCCAGCATTTT
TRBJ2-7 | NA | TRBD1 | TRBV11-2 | CASSLYGQGTGEQYF | TGTGCCAGCAGCTTATATGGACAGGGGACCGGGGAGCAGTACTTC
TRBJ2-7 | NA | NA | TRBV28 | CASSSPQAEVMTSYEQYF | TGTGCCAGCAGTTCCCCCCAAGCGGAAGTGATGACCTCCTACGAGCAGTACTTC
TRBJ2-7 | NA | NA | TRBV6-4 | CASSNHRATRTQQYF | TGTGCCAGCAGCAATCACCGCGCGACCCGGACTCAGCAGTACTTC
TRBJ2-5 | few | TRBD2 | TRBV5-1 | CASSPGGLAGFETQYF | TGCGCCAGCAGCCCCGGCGGACTAGCGGGATTTGAGACCCAGTACTTC
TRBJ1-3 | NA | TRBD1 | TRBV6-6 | CATAGGAGNTIYF | TGTGCTACGGCAGGGGGAGCTGGAAACACCATATATTTT
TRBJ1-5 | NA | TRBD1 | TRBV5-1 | CASSLARGTPGLGNQPQHF | TGCGCCAGCAGCTTGGCCAGGGGGACCCCAGGATTGGGCAATCAGCCCCAGCATTTT
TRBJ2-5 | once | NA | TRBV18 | CASSPGGMGETQYF | TGTGCCAGCTCACCTGGAGGGATGGGGGAGACCCAGTACTTC
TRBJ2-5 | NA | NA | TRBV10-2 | CASSESRVETQYF | TGCGCCAGCAGTGAGTCCAGGGTAGAGACCCAGTACTTC
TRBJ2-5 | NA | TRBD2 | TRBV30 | CAWTTRGLAEETQYF | TGTGCCTGGACTACACGCGGACTAGCGGAAGAGACCCAGTACTTC
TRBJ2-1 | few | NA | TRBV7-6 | CASSLVAGGGEQFF | TGTGCCAGCAGCTTAGTAGCTGGGGGCGGTGAGCAGTTCTTC
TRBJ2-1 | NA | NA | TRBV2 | CASSERDWVNEQFF | TGTGCCAGCAGTGAAAGGGACTGGGTCAATGAGCAGTTCTTC
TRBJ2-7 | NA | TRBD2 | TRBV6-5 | CASNLASGQGGQYF | TGTGCCAGCAACTTGGCTAGCGGGCAAGGAGGGCAGTACTTC
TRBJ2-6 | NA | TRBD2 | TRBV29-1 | CSVEDRGGKSSGANGLTF | TGCAGCGTTGAAGATCGGGGAGGGAAGAGCTCTGGGGCCAACGGCCTGACTTTC
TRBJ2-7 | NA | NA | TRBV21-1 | CASSRGGEQYF | TGTGCCAGCAGCAGGGGGGGCGAGCAGTACTTC
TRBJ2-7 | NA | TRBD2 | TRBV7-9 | CASSWEGGGGYEQYF | TGTGCCAGCAGCTGGGAGGGAGGAGGTGGCTACGAGCAGTACTTC
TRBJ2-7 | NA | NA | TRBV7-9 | CASSLPGAYEQYF | TGTGCCAGCAGCTTACCAGGGGCCTACGAGCAGTACTTC
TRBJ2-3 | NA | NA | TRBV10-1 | CASSDPPGDTQYF | TGCGCCAGCAGTGATCCTCCGGGAGATACGCAGTATTTT
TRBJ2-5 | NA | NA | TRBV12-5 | CASGLWSSETQYF | TGTGCTAGTGGTTTGTGGAGTAGTGAGACCCAGTACTTC
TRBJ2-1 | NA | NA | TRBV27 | CASSLVRGNEQFF | TGTGCCAGCAGTTTGGTAAGGGGCAATGAGCAGTTCTTC
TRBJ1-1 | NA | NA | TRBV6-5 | CAVLAQRAFF | TGTGCCGTCCTCGCCCAGCGGGCTTTCTTT
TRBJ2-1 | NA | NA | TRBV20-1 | CSGLSYNEQFF | TGCAGTGGACTGTCCTACAATGAGCAGTTCTTC
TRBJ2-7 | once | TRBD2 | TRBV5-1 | CASSLVSGSSYEQYF | TGCGCCAGCAGCTTGGTAAGCGGGAGCTCCTACGAGCAGTACTTC
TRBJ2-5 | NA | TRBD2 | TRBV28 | CASSYKRELGETQYF | TGTGCCAGCAGTTATAAGCGGGAGTTAGGAGAGACCCAGTACTTC
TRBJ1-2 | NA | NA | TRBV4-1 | CASSQEGGNYGYTF | TGCGCCAGCAGCCAAGAAGGGGGTAACTATGGCTACACCTTC
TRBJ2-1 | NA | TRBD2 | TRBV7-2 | CASSLGLAGSREQFF | TGTGCCAGCAGCTTAGGACTAGCGGGATCTCGTGAGCAGTTCTTC
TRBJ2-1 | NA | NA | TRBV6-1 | CASRPGVGYNEQFF | TGTGCCAGCAGGCCCGGAGTAGGTTACAATGAGCAGTTCTTC
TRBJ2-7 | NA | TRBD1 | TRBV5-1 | CASSLETPRGEQYF | TGCGCCAGCAGCTTGGAGACACCCAGGGGGGAGCAGTACTTC
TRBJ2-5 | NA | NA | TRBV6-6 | CASRPPGAPETQYF | TGTGCCAGCAGGCCCCCGGGTGCCCCAGAGACCCAGTACTTC
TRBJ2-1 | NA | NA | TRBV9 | CASSVVARGSNEQFF | TGTGCCAGCAGCGTAGTCGCCAGGGGAAGTAATGAGCAGTTCTTC
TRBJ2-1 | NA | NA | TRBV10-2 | CASSTYGWEQFF | TGCGCCAGCAGTACCTATGGTTGGGAGCAGTTCTTC
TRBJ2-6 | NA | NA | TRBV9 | CASSLRQTGANVLTF | TGTGCCAGCAGCCTCAGACAGACTGGGGCCAACGTCCTGACTTTC
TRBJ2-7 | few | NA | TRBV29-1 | CSVGGLYEQYF | TGCAGCGTTGGGGGGCTATACGAGCAGTACTTC
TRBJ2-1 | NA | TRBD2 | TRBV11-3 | CASSLRRTGGKSSYNEQFF | TGTGCCAGCAGCCTAAGGAGAACGGGGGGGAAGAGCTCCTACAATGAGCAGTTCTTC